This entry lists 16 T cell receptor beta chains sequenced from one sample in a study of OX40 agonist ivuxolimab in advanced cancers. Sequencing was performed with immunoSEQ multiplex PCR; in TCRdb, only in-frame clones are kept and a portion is missing. The sample gives about 82,000 clones, 75% to 95% of which show up once; under 3% is in the top ten. Sequences were derived from CD4+ or CD8+ T cells sorted from blood, sampled in a trial of the OX40 agonist ivuxolimab. These receptors all come from an adult with an advanced solid tumor such as melanoma, head and neck, liver or kidney cancer.

The CDR3 coding sequence is TGCGCCAGCAGCTTGGAGTTGCAGCCAGATACGCAGTATTTT. Its translation is CASSLELQPDTQYF. This chain uses TRBV5-1 with TRBJ2-3; D not certain. The V gene lost 0 bases and the J gene lost 4 bases, with 9 bases spanning the gap. Germline CDR1 and CDR2: SGHRS and YFSETQ. This CDR3 is built from 14 residues. Together with reference TRBV5-1 and TRBJ2-3, the CDR3 gives the full variable domain: KAGVTQTPRYLIKTRGQQVTLSCSPISGHRSVSWYQQTPGQGLQFLFEYFSETQRNKGNFPGRFSGRQFSNSRSEMNVSTLELGDSALYLCASSLELQPDTQYFGPGTRLTVL.

The count of this clone is one. The chain links TRBV9 to TRBJ1-4; TRBD1 matches at 10 bases. CDR1 is SGDLS, CDR2 YYNGEE, per germline. Germline trimming cut 2 bases from V and 0 bases from J; bases unmatched to any gene: 1. This CDR3 contains 16 residues. The CDR3 region is CASSVTGGATNEKLFF. CDR3 nucleotides: TGTGCCAGCAGCGTGACAGGGGGCGCAACTAATGAAAAACTGTTTTTT. The full variable domain, completed using reference TRBV9 and TRBJ1-4, is DSGVTQTPKHLITATGQRVTLRCSPRSGDLSVYWYQQSLDQGLQFLIQYYNGEERAKGNILERFSAQQFPDLHSELNLSSLELGDSALYFCASSVTGGATNEKLFFGSGTQLSVL.

This chain connects TRBV11-2 to TRBJ2-7; no definite D call. From germline, CDR1 is SGHAT and CDR2 FQNNGV. The V gene lost 3 bases and the J gene lost 0 bases, with 12 bases spanning the gap. This CDR3 is 15 amino acids long. The CDR3 coding sequence is TGTGCCAGCAGCTTCCGGGTGTGGGTCTCCTACGAGCAGTACTTC. This gives the protein CASSFRVWVSYEQYF.

The chain recombines TRBV5-6 with TRBJ1-2; 9 bases are shared with TRBD1. The CDR3 loop spans 16 amino acids. V dropped 4 bases and J dropped 2; count of bases not matched to a gene: 9. Germline CDR1 SGHDT, CDR2 YYEEEE. CDR3 in DNA: TGTGCCAGCAGCGGGGGGACAGGGACCAAGAACTATGGCTACACCTTC. Translated: CASSGGTGTKNYGYTF. The whole variable domain, remainder taken from reference TRBV5-6 and TRBJ1-2, is DAGVTQSPTHLIKTRGQQVTLRCSPKSGHDTVSWYQQALGQGPQFIFQYYEEEERQRGNFPDRFSGHQFPNYSSELNVNALLLGDSALYLCASSGGTGTKNYGYTFGSGTRLTVV.

The CDR3 sequence: CASSWTSGRHEQYF. The CDR3 region has the DNA TGCGCCAGCAGTTGGACTAGCGGGAGGCACGAGCAGTACTTC. The genes are TRBV5-1 and TRBJ2-7, with 14 positions matching TRBD2. After removal of 5 bases from V and 5 bases from J, the junction contained 3 bases not matched to a gene. Germline loops: CDR1 SGHRS, CDR2 YFSETQ. This CDR3 comprises 14 residues.

The CDR3: CASSPPTALSSGNTIYF. CDR3 DNA sequence: TGTGCCAGCTCACCACCGACAGCCCTTAGCTCTGGAAACACCATATATTTT. The chain couples TRBV18 to TRBJ1-3; possibly TRBD1 for D (5 bases). In germline, CDR1 is KGHSH, CDR2 LQKENI. The CDR3 loop spans 17 amino acids. V was shortened by 0 bases and J by 0 bases, with 12 bases between the two germline ends.

V is TRBV18 and J is TRBJ1-1, with D perhaps TRBD1 (5 bases). The length of the CDR3 is 14 residues. V was clipped by 2 bases and J by 0 bases, with 7 bases between them. Germline V lookup: CDR1 KGHSH, CDR2 LQKENI. The CDR3 nucleotides are TGTGCCAGCTCACCAATAGGGGTGAACACTGAAGCTTTCTTT. It encodes CASSPIGVNTEAFF.

The V gene is TRBV5-4, the J gene TRBJ2-3, with D perhaps matching TRBD1 (7 bases). The V gene's germline CDR1 is SGHNT and CDR2 YYREEE (reference sequence). The CDR3 covers 13 residues. V shed 4 bases and J shed 6 bases, with 12 bases lying between them. The CDR3 bases are TGTGCCAGCAGCCCCAGGGGGGAGGATACGCAGTATTTT. It translates to CASSPRGEDTQYF.

This chain links TRBV10-3 with TRBJ2-2, with unresolved D. V was trimmed by 9 bases and J by 3 bases, leaving 14 bases between them. CDR3 length: 14 amino acids. The germline CDR1 and CDR2 sequences are ENHRY and SYGVKD. CDR3 in amino acids: CAISAKHDTGELFF. CDR3 DNA: TGTGCCATTTCCGCAAAACACGACACCGGGGAGCTGTTTTTT.

This chain uses TRBV11-2 with TRBJ2-2; D unclear. The CDR3 covers 13 residues. V dropped 5 bases and J dropped 6 bases, with 10 bases sitting between them. Germline lookup yields CDR1 SGHAT and CDR2 FQNNGV. The CDR3, as DNA: TGTGCCAGCAGCCGAGGACGGCCCGGGGAGCTGTTTTTT. Protein sequence: CASSRGRPGELFF.

The rearrangement joins TRBV11-2 to TRBJ1-1; D is ambiguous. V dropped 5 bases and J dropped 0 bases, with 13 bases sitting between them. Germline V gene lookup returns CDR1 SGHAT and CDR2 FQNNGV. The CDR3 covers 15 residues. In DNA, the CDR3 is TGTGCCAGCAGCCCCCAAGTAGCCATGAACACTGAAGCTTTCTTT. Amino acid sequence: CASSPQVAMNTEAFF.

This chain uses TRBV7-2 with TRBJ2-3; the D is unclear. V lost 0 bases, J lost 4 bases, and 8 bases lay in between. Germline V lookup: CDR1 SGHTA, CDR2 FQGNSA. The CDR3 is made up of 14 amino acids. CDR3 loop: CASSLAQLPDTQYF. CDR3 nucleotide sequence: TGTGCCAGCAGCTTAGCCCAGTTACCAGATACGCAGTATTTT.

The genes are TRBV9 and TRBJ2-7, with unresolved D. Germline values: CDR1 SGDLS, CDR2 YYNGEE. This CDR3 has 12 amino acids. V was pared by 3 bases and J by 10 bases, with 14 bases between. CDR3 in DNA: TGTGCCAGCAGCGCGGGTGACTTTGAACAGTACTTC. This translates into CASSAGDFEQYF.

This chain connects TRBV28 to TRBJ1-4, with unresolved D. This CDR3 contains 15 residues. The V and J ends lost 7 bases and 3 bases respectively, with 15 bases between them. CDR1 and CDR2 from the germline V gene are MDHEN and SYDVKM. The CDR3 DNA sequence: TGTGCCAGCACGGGAGCGAGCGGTGCTAATGAAAAACTGTTTTTT. Translation: CASTGASGANEKLFF.

On this clone: Its ends do not fully match the called genes, so a read error is possible. The chain is built from TRBV6-1 and TRBJ1-3; 8 bases line up with TRBD1. CDR1 and CDR2 from the germline V gene are MNHNS and SASEGT. The CDR3 is made up of 15 amino acids. CDR3 amino acids: CASREDRGVGNTIYF. The DNA of the CDR3 is TGTGCCAGCAGGGAAGACAGGGGAGTTGGAAACACCATATATTTT.

V usage is TRBV2 and J usage is TRBJ2-7, with a weak D call TRBD2 (6 bases). This CDR3 is built from 13 residues. V lost 4 bases, J lost 6 bases, and 13 bases lay in between. Germline values: CDR1 SNHLY, CDR2 FYNNEI. CDR3 protein: CASSVRLVGEQYF. DNA of the CDR3: TGTGCCAGCAGTGTAAGACTAGTGGGCGAGCAGTACTTC.